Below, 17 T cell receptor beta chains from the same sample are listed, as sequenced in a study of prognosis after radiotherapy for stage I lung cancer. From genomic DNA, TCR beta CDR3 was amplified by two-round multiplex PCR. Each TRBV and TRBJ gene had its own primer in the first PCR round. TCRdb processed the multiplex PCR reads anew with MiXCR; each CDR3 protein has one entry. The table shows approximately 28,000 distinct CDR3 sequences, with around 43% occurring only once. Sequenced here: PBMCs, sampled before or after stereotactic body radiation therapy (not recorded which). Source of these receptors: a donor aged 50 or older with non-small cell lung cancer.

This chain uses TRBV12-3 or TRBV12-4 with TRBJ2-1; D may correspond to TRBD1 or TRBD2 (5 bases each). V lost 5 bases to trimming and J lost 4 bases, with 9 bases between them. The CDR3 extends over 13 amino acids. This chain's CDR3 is CASSGTSYNEQFF. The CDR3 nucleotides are TGTGCCAGCAGTGGGACCTCTTACAATGAGCAGTTCTTC.

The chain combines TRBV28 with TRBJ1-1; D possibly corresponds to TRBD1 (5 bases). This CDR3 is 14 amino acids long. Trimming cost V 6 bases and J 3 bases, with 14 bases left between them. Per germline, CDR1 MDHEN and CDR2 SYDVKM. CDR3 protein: CASRRGGLDTEAFF. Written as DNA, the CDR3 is TGTGCCAGCAGGCGTGGGGGGTTGGACACTGAAGCTTTCTTT.

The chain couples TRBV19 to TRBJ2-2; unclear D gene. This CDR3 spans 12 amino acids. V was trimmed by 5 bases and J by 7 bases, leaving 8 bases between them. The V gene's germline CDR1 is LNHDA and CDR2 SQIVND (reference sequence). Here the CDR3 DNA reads TGTGCCAGTAGTGAGGTGGTCGGGGAGCTGTTTTTT. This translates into CASSEVVGELFF.

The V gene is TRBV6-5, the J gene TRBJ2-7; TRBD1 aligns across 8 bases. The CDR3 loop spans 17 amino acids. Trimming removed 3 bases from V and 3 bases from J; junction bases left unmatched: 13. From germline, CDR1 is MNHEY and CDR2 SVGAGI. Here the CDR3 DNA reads TGTGCCAGCAGTTATGGGACAGGTGTCGCGATAAGCTACGAGCAGTACTTC. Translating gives CASSYGTGVAISYEQYF.

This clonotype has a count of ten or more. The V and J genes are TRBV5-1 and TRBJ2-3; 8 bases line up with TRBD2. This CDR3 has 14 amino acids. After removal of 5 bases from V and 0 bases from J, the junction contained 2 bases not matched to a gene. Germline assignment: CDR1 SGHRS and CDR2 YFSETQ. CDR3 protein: CASSSGVSTDTQYF. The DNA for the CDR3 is TGCGCCAGCAGTAGCGGGGTGAGCACAGATACGCAGTATTTT.

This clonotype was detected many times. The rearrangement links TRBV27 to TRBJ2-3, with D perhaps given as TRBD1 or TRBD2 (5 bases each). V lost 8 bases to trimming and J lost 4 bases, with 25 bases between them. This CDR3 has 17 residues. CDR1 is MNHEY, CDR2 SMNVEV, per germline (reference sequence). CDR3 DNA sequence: TGTGCCAGCGGACCTCCGGGACCCCTCCCACCCCCAGATACGCAGTATTTT. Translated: CASGPPGPLPPPDTQYF.

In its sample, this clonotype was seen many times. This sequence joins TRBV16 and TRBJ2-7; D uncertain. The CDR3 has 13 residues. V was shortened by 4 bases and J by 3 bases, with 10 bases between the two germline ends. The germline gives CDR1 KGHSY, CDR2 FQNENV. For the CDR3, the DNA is TGTGCCAGCAGCCGCCGGGCCTACTACGAGCAGTACTTC. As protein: CASSRRAYYEQYF.

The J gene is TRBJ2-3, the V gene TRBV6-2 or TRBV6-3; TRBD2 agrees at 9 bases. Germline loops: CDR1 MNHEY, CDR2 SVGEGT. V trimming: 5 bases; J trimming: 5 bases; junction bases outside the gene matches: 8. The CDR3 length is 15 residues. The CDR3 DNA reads TGTGCCAGCAGTAGTTTAGCGGGAGAGGGAGATACGCAGTATTTT. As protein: CASSSLAGEGDTQYF.

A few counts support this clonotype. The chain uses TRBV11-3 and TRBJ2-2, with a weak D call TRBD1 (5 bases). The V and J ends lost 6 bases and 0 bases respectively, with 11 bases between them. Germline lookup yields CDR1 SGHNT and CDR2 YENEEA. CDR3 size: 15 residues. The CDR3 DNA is TGTGCCAGCAGTAACCGACAGACGAACACCGGGGAGCTGTTTTTT. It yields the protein CASSNRQTNTGELFF.

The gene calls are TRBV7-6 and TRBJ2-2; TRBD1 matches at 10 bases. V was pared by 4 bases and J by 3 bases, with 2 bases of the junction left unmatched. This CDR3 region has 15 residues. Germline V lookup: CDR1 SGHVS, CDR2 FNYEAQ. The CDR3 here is CASSSGTGDTGELFF. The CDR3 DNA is TGTGCCAGCAGCTCCGGGACAGGGGACACCGGGGAGCTGTTTTTT. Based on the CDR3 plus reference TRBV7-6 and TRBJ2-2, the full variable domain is GAGVSQSPRYKVTKRGQDVALRCDPISGHVSLYWYRQALGQGPEFLTYFNYEAQQDKSGLPNDRFSAERPEGSISTLTIQRTEQRDSAMYRCASSSGTGDTGELFFGEGSRLTVL.

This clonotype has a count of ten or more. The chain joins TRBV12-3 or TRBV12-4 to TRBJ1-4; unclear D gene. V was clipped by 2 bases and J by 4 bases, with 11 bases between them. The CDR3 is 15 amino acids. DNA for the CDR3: TGTGCCAGCAGTTTACGGGGAGGTATTAATGAAAAACTGTTTTTT. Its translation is CASSLRGGINEKLFF.

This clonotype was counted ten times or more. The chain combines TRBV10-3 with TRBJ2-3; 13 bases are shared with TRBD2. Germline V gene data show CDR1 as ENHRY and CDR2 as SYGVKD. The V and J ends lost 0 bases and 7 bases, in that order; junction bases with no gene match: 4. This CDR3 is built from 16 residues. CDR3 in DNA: TGTGCCATCAGTGAGTCGACTAGCGGGGGGATTCATACGCAGTATTTT. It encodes CAISESTSGGIHTQYF.

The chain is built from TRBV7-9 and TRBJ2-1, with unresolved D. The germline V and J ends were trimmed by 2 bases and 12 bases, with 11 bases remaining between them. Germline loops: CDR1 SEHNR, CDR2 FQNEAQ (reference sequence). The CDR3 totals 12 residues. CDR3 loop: CASSLFGTWQFF. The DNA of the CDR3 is TGTGCCAGCAGCTTATTCGGTACATGGCAGTTCTTC.

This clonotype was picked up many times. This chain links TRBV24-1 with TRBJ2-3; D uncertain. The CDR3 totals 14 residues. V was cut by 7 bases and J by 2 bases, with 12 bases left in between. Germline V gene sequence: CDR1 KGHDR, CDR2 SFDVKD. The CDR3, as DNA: TGTGCCACCAGCGTTTCGGATTTCACAGATACGCAGTATTTT. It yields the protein CATSVSDFTDTQYF.

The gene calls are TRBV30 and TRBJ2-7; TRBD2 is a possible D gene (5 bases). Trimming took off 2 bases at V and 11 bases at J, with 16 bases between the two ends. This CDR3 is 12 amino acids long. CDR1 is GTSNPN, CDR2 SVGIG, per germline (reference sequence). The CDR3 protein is CAWSMSKGEKYF. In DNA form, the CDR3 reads TGTGCCTGGAGTATGTCCAAGGGAGAGAAGTACTTC.

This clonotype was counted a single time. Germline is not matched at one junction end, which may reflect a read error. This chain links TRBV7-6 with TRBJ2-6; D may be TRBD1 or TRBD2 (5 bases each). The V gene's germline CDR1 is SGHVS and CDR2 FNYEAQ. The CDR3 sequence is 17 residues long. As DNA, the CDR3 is TGTGCCAGCAGCCCTCGTTTTGGATTCGTCGGGGCCAACGTCCCGACTTTC. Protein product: CASSPRFGFVGANVPTF.

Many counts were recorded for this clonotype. CDR3 amino acids: CASSEEGGSGANVLTF. The CDR3, as DNA: TGCGCCAGCAGTGAGGAGGGAGGCTCTGGGGCCAACGTCCTGACTTTC. The chain joins TRBV10-2 to TRBJ2-6, with a possible D match to TRBD2 (6 bases). V gave up 2 bases and J gave up 0 bases, with 8 bases separating them. Per the germline V gene, CDR1 is WSHSY and CDR2 is SAAADI. This CDR3 region has 16 residues.